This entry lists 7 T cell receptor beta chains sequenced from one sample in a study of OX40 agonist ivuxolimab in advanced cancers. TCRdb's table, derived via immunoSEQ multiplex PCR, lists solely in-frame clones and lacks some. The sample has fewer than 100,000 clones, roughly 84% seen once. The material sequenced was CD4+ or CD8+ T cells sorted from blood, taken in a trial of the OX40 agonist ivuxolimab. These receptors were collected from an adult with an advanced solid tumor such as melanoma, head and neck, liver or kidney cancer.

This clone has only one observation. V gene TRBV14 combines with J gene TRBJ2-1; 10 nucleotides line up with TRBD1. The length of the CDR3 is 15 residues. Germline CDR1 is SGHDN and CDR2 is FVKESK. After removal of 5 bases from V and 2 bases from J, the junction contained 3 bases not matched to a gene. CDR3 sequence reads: CASSKGQGAYNEQFF. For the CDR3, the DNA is TGTGCCAGCAGCAAAGGACAGGGGGCCTACAATGAGCAGTTCTTC.

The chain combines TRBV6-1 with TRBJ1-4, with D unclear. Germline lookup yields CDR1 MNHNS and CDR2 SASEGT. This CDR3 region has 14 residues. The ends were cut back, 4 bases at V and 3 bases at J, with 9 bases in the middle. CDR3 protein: CASSAGWANEKLFF. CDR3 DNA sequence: TGTGCCAGCAGTGCAGGTTGGGCTAATGAAAAACTGTTTTTT.

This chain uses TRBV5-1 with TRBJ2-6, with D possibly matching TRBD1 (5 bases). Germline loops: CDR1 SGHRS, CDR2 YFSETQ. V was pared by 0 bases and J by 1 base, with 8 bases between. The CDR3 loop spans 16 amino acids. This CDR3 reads CASSLGPGSGANVLTF. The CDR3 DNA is TGCGCCAGCAGCTTGGGTCCAGGGTCTGGGGCCAACGTCCTGACTTTC.

The CDR3 DNA reads as TGTGCCATCAGCACAGGGGCAGATACGCAGTATTTT. It translates to CAISTGADTQYF. V usage is TRBV10-3 and J usage is TRBJ2-3, with TRBD1 matching 7 bases. V dropped 6 bases and J dropped 4; count of bases not matched to a gene: 1. CDR3 length: 12 residues. Germline assignment: CDR1 ENHRY and CDR2 SYGVKD.

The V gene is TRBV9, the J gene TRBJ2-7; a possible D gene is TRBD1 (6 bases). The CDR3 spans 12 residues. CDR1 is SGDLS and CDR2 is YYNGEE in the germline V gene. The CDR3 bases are TGTGCAATTGGAGCACAGGGTCTCGAGCAGTACTTC. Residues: CAIGAQGLEQYF.

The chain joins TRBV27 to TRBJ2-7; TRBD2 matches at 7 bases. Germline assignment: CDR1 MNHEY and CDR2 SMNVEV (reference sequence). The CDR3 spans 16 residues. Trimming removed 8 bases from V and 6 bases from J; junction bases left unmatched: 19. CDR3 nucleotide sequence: TGTGCCAGCCACCCGAGGGCCTTGGGAGGGTTTGGCGAGCAGTACTTC. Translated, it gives CASHPRALGGFGEQYF.

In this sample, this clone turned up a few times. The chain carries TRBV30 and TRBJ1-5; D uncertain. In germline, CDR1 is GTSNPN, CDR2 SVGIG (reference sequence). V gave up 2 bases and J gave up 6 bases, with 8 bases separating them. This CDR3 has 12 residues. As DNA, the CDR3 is TGTGCCTGGAGTAACGGTGGTCAGCCCCAGCATTTT. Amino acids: CAWSNGGQPQHF.